This TCR beta chain was identified during a study of blood T cells in healthy people across ages. General study points: Without sorted subsets, naive and antigen-experienced compartments could not be conclusively compared. Higher diversity and more naive CD4+ cells were features of long-lived donors, compared to aged donors.

Together with a sample-barcoded 5' primer, a J-beta primer mix was included in a second PCR lasting about 7 to 11 cycles. A template-switch adaptor containing 12 random nucleotides labeled each cDNA molecule. TCRdb analysed the 5' RACE reads with MiXCR anew, one entry per CDR3 protein. This sample has 1.5 million to 2 million distinct CDR3 sequences, with about 28% found just once. About this clonotype: The target antigen is unknown.

The material sequenced was blood. The clonotype originates from a woman aged 25 to 45 in good health.

CDR3 nucleotide sequence: TGTGCTAGTGGTTTCTCAGGGGGCGCGTCTCAGCCCCAGCATTTT. It translates to CASGFSGGASQPQHF. V and J are TRBV12-5 and TRBJ1-5, with 8 bases identical to TRBD1. The V and J ends lost 3 bases and 6 bases, in that order; junction bases with no gene match: 7. The CDR3 loop spans 15 amino acids. Germline lookup yields CDR1 LGHNT and CDR2 FRNRAP.